Listed here are 18 T cell receptor beta chains from one sample, sequenced in a study of HIV-infected children after antiretroviral therapy interruption. Unique molecular identifiers were included in an RNA-based 3' RACE TCR library. TCRdb reanalysed the 3' RACE reads using MiXCR and keeps one entry per CDR3 protein. Of more than 75,000 distinct CDR3 sequences in the sample, about 7.2% were seen once. As to treatment: PENTA 11 planned treatment interruption arm or continuous ART arm. This material consisted of CD45RA+ CD4+ T cells from PBMCs, pooled from several time points, taken from a donor given antiretroviral therapy, either interrupted or continuous. As to subset: naive CD4+ CD45RA+ CD45RO- T cells. The receptor source for this set is a pool of human donors with HIV.

This clonotype was seen ten or more times. The J gene is TRBJ2-3, the V gene TRBV18, with D possibly matching TRBD1 (5 bases). The CDR3 sequence is 13 residues long. Trimming pared 6 bases from V and 2 bases from J, leaving 9 bases between. Germline V gene data show CDR1 as KGHSH and CDR2 as LQKENI. CDR3 in DNA: TGTGCCAGCTCTTCAGGGTCCACAGATACGCAGTATTTT. Translated: CASSSGSTDTQYF.

This clonotype has at least ten counts. V usage is TRBV4-2 and J usage is TRBJ2-7; D is undetermined. Germline V CDR1 and CDR2: LGHNA, YNFKEQ. Trimming shortened V by 0 bases and J by 10 bases, and 10 bases separated the two germline ends. This CDR3 is built from 12 residues. The CDR3 sequence: CASSQDAYEQYF. CDR3 in DNA: TGTGCCAGCAGCCAAGATGCTTATGAACAGTACTTC.

This clonotype has at least ten counts. This chain uses TRBV29-1 with TRBJ1-1; D ambiguous. V gave up 4 bases and J gave up 0 bases, with 3 bases separating them. Germline CDR1 SQVTM, CDR2 ANQGSEA. This CDR3 is built from 11 residues. CDR3 amino acids: CSVVMNTEAFF. The CDR3, as DNA: TGCAGCGTTGTAATGAACACTGAAGCTTTCTTT. The full variable domain, in which reference TRBV29-1 and TRBJ1-1 provide the parts outside the CDR3, is SAVISQKPSRDICQRGTSLTIQCQVDSQVTMMFWYRQQPGQSLTLIATANQGSEATYESGFVIDKFPISRPNLTFSTLTVSNMSPEDSSIYLCSVVMNTEAFFGQGTRLTVV.

This chain joins TRBV25-1 and TRBJ1-1; no firm D call. V was cut by 7 bases and J by 3 bases, with 15 bases left in between. CDR3 size: 14 residues. CDR1 and CDR2 from the germline V gene are MGHDK and SYGVNS. Here the CDR3 reads CASTPTRPYTEAFF. The CDR3 DNA follows: TGTGCCAGCACCCCGACACGGCCCTACACTGAAGCTTTCTTT.

This clonotype was counted at least ten times. The chain combines TRBV7-3 with TRBJ2-3; 9 positions match TRBD2. The CDR3 sequence is 13 residues long. The J segment lost 3 bases and the V segment lost 8 bases, leaving 3 bases of the junction unmatched. Germline CDR1 is SGHTA and CDR2 is FQGTGA. CDR3 DNA: TGTGCCAGCGGGCGGGGGGGGACAGATACGCAGTATTTT. Its translation: CASGRGGTDTQYF.

This clonotype came up many times. The genes are TRBV18 and TRBJ2-1; no clear D gene. Between the trimmed V and J ends, which lost 3 bases and 7 bases, there was a span of 10 bases. This CDR3 is 13 amino acids long. Per the germline V gene, CDR1 is KGHSH and CDR2 is LQKENI. CDR3 nucleotides: TGTGCCAGCTCACCGGCCAGGACGAATGAGCAGTTCTTC. Translation gives CASSPARTNEQFF.

CDR3 sequence reads: CASSHVAGEEETQYF. Written as DNA, the CDR3 is TGCGCCAGCAGTCATGTAGCGGGGGAAGAAGAGACCCAGTACTTC. This chain links TRBV10-1 with TRBJ2-5; 9 bases agree with TRBD2. Germline loops: CDR1 WNHNN, CDR2 SYGVQD (reference sequence). The CDR3 sequence is 15 residues long. V lost 5 bases to trimming and J lost 3 bases; unmatched junction nucleotides: 7.

The chain carries TRBV2 and TRBJ2-5; unclear D gene. The V and J ends lost 6 bases and 0 bases respectively, with 8 bases between them. This CDR3 is 13 amino acids long. Germline CDR1 SNHLY, CDR2 FYNNEI. The CDR3 DNA reads TGTGCCAGCAGGACATCTCACCAAGAGACCCAGTACTTC. Translation gives CASRTSHQETQYF.

On this clonotype itself: Since a much larger clone is just one base distant, this may be a read error. The chain couples TRBV10-3 to TRBJ2-1, with D perhaps matching TRBD1 or TRBD2 (5 bases each). CDR3 length: 11 residues. CDR1 and CDR2 (germline): ENHRY, SYGVKD. V was pared by 4 bases and J by 15 bases, with 13 bases between. CDR3: CAISGGVSGFF. The CDR3 region has the DNA TGTGCCATCAGTGGAGGGGTTTCAGGGTTCTTC.

There are many counts of this clonotype. The rearrangement uses TRBV30 and TRBJ2-1, with D unresolved. Between the trimmed V and J ends, which lost 0 bases and 6 bases, there was a span of 3 bases. The CDR3 length is 11 residues. Germline CDR1 reads GTSNPN; CDR2 reads SVGIG (reference sequence). The CDR3 loop is CAWSVGNEQFF. The CDR3 DNA is TGTGCCTGGAGTGTCGGCAATGAGCAGTTCTTC.

The sample holds many counts of this clonotype. The genes are TRBV7-6 and TRBJ2-7, with unresolved D. The V gene's germline CDR1 is SGHVS and CDR2 FNYEAQ. The V end was cut by 1 base, the J end by 7 bases, with 20 bases between. CDR3 size: 16 residues. CDR3 coding DNA: TGTGCCAGCAGCTTAGTCGCGTCAGCAACCCAAGGGGAGCAGTACTTC. It specifies CASSLVASATQGEQYF.

This clonotype was seen at least ten times. The chain recombines TRBV12-5 with TRBJ2-1; no firm D call. This CDR3 is 12 amino acids long. Germline CDR1 LGHNT, CDR2 FRNRAP. The V and J ends lost 1 base and 8 bases respectively, with 6 bases between them. Here the CDR3 DNA reads TGTGCTAGTGGTTTGGCCGACGATGAGCAGTTCTTC. This gives the protein CASGLADDEQFF.

This clonotype was counted many times. The chain carries TRBV19 and TRBJ1-4; TRBD1 is a possible D gene (6 bases). This CDR3 region has 13 residues. V gave up 6 bases and J gave up 5 bases, with 10 bases separating them. Germline V gene sequence: CDR1 LNHDA, CDR2 SQIVND (reference sequence). The CDR3 nucleotides are TGTGCCAGTAGAGGGGGAAAAAATGAAAAACTGTTTTTT. As protein: CASRGGKNEKLFF.

This clonotype was detected ten times or more. V and J are TRBV11-3 and TRBJ2-7; TRBD1 or TRBD2 may be the D gene (7 bases each). Germline V gene lookup returns CDR1 SGHNT and CDR2 YENEEA. This CDR3 comprises 15 residues. Trimming took off 0 bases at V and 7 bases at J, with 16 bases between the two ends. The CDR3 loop is CASSLEAQGREEQYF. CDR3 DNA sequence: TGTGCCAGCAGCTTAGAGGCACAGGGGCGGGAGGAGCAGTACTTC.

This clonotype has a count of ten or more. This chain links TRBV7-2 with TRBJ2-1; D is perhaps TRBD2 (6 bases). Germline V gene sequence: CDR1 SGHTA, CDR2 FQGNSA. V shed 6 bases and J shed 5 bases, with 11 bases lying between them. The CDR3 runs to 13 residues. CDR3 DNA sequence: TGTGCCAGCAGGTCCGGGACTCACAATGAGCAGTTCTTC. Its translation: CASRSGTHNEQFF.

This clonotype has a count of ten or more. The V call is TRBV9, the J call TRBJ2-1; 12 nucleotides line up with TRBD1. V was pared by 4 bases and J by 5 bases, with 7 bases of the junction left unmatched. The CDR3 spans 16 residues. The germline V gene has CDR1 SGDLS and CDR2 YYNGEE. Here the CDR3 reads CASSPLRDRGHNEQFF. In DNA form, the CDR3 reads TGTGCCAGCAGCCCCCTCCGGGACAGGGGGCACAATGAGCAGTTCTTC.

This clonotype has at least ten counts. This rearrangement joins TRBV20-1 to TRBJ2-5, with D perhaps matching TRBD1 or TRBD2 (5 bases each). The CDR3 runs to 13 residues. Trimming cost V 3 bases and J 9 bases, with 17 bases left between them. The germline CDR1 and CDR2 sequences are DFQATT and SNEGSKA (reference sequence). The CDR3 coding sequence is TGCAGTGCTAGGGACTCCAGCCTGGGGGCCCAGTACTTC. It yields the protein CSARDSSLGAQYF.

This clonotype was observed a few times. V gene TRBV29-1 combines with J gene TRBJ2-7; 10 nucleotides match TRBD1. J lost 4 bases, V lost 1 base, and 7 bases had no gene match. This CDR3 spans 15 amino acids. From germline, CDR1 is SQVTM and CDR2 ANQGSEA. In DNA, the CDR3 is TGCAGCGTTGAAGGCCACGGGACAGGGGTGTACGAGCAGTACTTC. Its translation is CSVEGHGTGVYEQYF.